This T cell receptor beta chain was identified in a study of PD-L1 blockade in urothelial cancer. Study as a whole: As for prior chemotherapy regimens, patients had received 0 to 3. Blood was analyzed 3 weeks (second dose) and 6 weeks after treatment start.

On this clone: What it binds is unknown.

Only in-frame clones appear in the TCRdb table, and some are missing; sequencing was by immunoSEQ multiplex PCR. Here the sample spans about 30,000 clones, nearly 85% being singletons. The V and J ends lost 5 bases and 4 bases, in that order; junction bases with no gene match: 6. The CDR3 is 15 residues long. Germline V lookup: CDR1 SGHTA, CDR2 FQGNSA. The time point denotes: pretreatment peripheral blood. Each patient supplied 1 to 8 pretreatment and on-treatment samples. Study results and limitations: Pretreatment peripheral blood TCR clonality that fell below the median predicted better survival among the patients studied.

The TCR sequence derives from a man in his 60s with urothelial cancer. The starting material was PBMCs, obtained around atezolizumab (anti-PD-L1) treatment. The chain links TRBV7-2 to TRBJ1-2; 11 bases agree with TRBD1. CDR3 in amino acids: CASSAWGQGGYGYTF. DNA for the CDR3: TGTGCCAGCAGCGCCTGGGGACAGGGGGGCTATGGCTACACCTTC.